The TCR beta chain under discussion was sequenced for a study of a mutant IDH1 vaccine in newly diagnosed glioma. The time point was: baseline, week 1 (first vaccination visit). Treatment: pre-vaccination baseline after standard-of-care therapy. V was cut by 5 bases and J by 3 bases, with 8 bases left in between. CDR3 length: 13 amino acids. Germline lookup yields CDR1 MGHRA and CDR2 YSYEKL. Generated by immunoSEQ multiplex PCR, the TCRdb table keeps only in-frame clones and is missing some. The sample contains 25,000 to 35,000 clones, about 88% of which appear only once. J is TRBJ2-1 and V is TRBV4-1, with D tentatively TRBD2 (5 bases). The TCR was taken from a woman between 40 and 55 years old with glioma. Sample: PBMCs, taken from a glioma patient treated with radiotherapy, temozolomide or both. Here the CDR3 reads CASSSRGYNEQFF. The CDR3 DNA reads as TGCGCCAGCAGCTCACGGGGCTACAATGAGCAGTTCTTC.